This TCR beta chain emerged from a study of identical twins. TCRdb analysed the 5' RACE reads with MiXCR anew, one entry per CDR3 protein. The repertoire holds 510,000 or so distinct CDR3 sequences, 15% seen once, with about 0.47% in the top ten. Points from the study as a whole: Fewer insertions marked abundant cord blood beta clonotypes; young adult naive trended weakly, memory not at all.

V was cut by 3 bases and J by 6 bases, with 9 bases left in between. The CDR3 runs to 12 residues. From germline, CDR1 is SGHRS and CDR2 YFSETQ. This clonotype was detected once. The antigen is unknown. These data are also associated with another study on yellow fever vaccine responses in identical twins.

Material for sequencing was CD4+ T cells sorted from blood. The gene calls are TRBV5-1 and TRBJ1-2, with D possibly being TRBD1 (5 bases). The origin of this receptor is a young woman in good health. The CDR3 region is CASSWGGDGYTF. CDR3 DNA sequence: TGCGCCAGCAGCTGGGGGGGGGATGGCTACACCTTC.